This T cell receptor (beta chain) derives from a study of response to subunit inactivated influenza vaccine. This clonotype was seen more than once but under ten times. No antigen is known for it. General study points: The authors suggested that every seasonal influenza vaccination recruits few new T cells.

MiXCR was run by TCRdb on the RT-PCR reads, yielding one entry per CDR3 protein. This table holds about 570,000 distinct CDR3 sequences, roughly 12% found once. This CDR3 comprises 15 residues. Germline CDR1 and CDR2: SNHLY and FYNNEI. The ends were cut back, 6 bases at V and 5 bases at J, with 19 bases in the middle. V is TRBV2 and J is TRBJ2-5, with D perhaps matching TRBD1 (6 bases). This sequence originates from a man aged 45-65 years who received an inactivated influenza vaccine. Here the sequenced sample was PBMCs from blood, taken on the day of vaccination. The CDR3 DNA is TGTGCCAGCAGGAGAGGGGCCAAAAGGGGGGAGACCCAGTACTTC. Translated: CASRRGAKRGETQYF.